The 5 T cell receptor beta chains presented below share a single source sample, sequenced in a study of cytomegalovirus exposure and HLA in healthy donors. PCR employed 60 Vbeta and 13 Jbeta primers. Repertoires were generated with immunoSEQ multiplex PCR, while TCRdb's copy carries only in-frame clones and drops some. The repertoire holds around 110,000 clones, with 70% to 85% as singletons. The sample was PBMCs. All receptors come from a male donor in good health and CMV-seronegative.

A few counts support this clone. The J gene is TRBJ2-3, the V gene TRBV25-1, with 13 bases matching TRBD2. This CDR3 contains 17 residues. Germline V gives CDR1 MGHDK, CDR2 SYGVNS. Unmatched junction bases numbered 9, after V lost 2 bases and J lost 7 bases. CDR3: CASSEAGTSGKVNTQYF. CDR3 nucleotide sequence: TGTGCCAGCAGTGAAGCCGGGACTAGCGGGAAAGTCAATACGCAGTATTTT.

The chain joins TRBV7-2 to TRBJ2-7; no clear D gene. This CDR3 has 17 residues. The germline V gene encodes CDR1 SGHTA and CDR2 FQGNSA. V was pared by 1 base and J by 4 bases, with 20 bases between. The chain's CDR3 is CASSLVPGLVVPYEQYF. The CDR3 DNA reads as TGTGCCAGCAGCTTAGTGCCCGGTCTAGTTGTGCCGTACGAGCAGTACTTC.

A few counts support this clone. The genes are TRBV4-2 and TRBJ2-6, with TRBD2 matching over 8 bases. CDR3 size: 20 residues. Germline trimming cut 1 base from V and 0 bases from J; bases unmatched to any gene: 11. From germline, CDR1 is LGHNA and CDR2 YNFKEQ. CDR3 loop: CASSQVSSGGLSSGANVLTF. CDR3 DNA: TGTGCCAGCAGCCAAGTGAGCTCGGGGGGGCTTAGCTCTGGGGCCAACGTCCTGACTTTC.

The rearrangement uses TRBV21-1 and TRBJ2-7; the tabulated D call, TRBD1, remains unverified against the DNA. TRBV21-1 counts as a pseudogene. The CDR3 contains 14 residues. The CDR3 DNA reads as TGTGCCAGCAGCGGCCACAGGGTTATGTACGAGCAGTACTTC. This gives the protein CASSGHRVMYEQYF.

The chain employs TRBV9 and TRBJ2-7; TRBD2 is a possible D gene (6 bases). The V end was cut by 4 bases, the J end by 2 bases, with 16 bases between. The CDR3 consists of 15 residues. In germline, CDR1 is SGDLS, CDR2 YYNGEE. The CDR3 here is CASSPRSSSAYEQYF. CDR3 bases: TGTGCCAGCAGCCCACGATCATCTAGCGCCTACGAGCAGTACTTC.